This T cell receptor beta chain was recorded in a study of blood T cell repertoires in COVID-19. Across the study: Acute and convalescent COVID-19 samples came from the United States, Italy and Spain.

This CDR3 comprises 13 residues. The germline V gene has CDR1 SGHNT and CDR2 YYREEE (reference sequence). Trimming left V 2 bases short and J 8 bases short, with 11 bases between. TCRdb's table, derived via immunoSEQ multiplex PCR, lists solely in-frame clones and lacks some. The profile covers 40,000 to 45,000 clones, with around 90% appearing a single time and about a fifth taken by the ten largest. This sequence joins TRBV5-4 and TRBJ2-1; a weak D match, TRBD1 (5 bases). Sequencing used peripheral blood. The sequence came from a man between 45 and 60 years old with active COVID-19. The CDR3 spells CASSFQGRDEQFF. The CDR3 DNA reads TGTGCCAGCAGCTTCCAGGGTAGGGATGAGCAGTTCTTC.